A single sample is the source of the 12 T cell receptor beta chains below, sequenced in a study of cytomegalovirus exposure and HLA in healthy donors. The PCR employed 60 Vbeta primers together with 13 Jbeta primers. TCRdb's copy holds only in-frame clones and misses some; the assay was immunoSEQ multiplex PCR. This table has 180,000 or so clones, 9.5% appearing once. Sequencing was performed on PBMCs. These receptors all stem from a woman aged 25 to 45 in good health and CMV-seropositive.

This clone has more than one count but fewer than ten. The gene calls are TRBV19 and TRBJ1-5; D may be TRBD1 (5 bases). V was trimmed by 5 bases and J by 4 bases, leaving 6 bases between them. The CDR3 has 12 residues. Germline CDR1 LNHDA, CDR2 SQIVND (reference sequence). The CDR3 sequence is CASSQGNQPQHF. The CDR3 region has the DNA TGTGCCAGTAGTCAGGGAAATCAGCCCCAGCATTTT.

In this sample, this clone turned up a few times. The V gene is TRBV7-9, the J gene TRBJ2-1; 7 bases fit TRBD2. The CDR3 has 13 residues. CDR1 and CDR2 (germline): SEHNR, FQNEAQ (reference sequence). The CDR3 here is CAGLADSYNEQFF. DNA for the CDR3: TGTGCAGGCCTAGCGGACTCCTACAATGAGCAGTTCTTC.

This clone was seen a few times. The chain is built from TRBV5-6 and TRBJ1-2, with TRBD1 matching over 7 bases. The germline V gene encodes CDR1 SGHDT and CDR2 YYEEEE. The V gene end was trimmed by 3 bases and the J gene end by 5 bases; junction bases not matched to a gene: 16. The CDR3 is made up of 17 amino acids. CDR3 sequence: CASSSGDSLQSGYGYTF. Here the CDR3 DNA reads TGTGCCAGCAGCTCCGGGGACAGCCTTCAATCCGGATATGGCTACACCTTC.

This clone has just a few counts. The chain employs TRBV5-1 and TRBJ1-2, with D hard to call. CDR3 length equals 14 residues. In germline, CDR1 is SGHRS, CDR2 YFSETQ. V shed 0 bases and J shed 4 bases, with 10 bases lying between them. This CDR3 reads CASSLASSLYGYTF. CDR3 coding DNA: TGCGCCAGCAGCTTGGCCTCCAGTCTCTATGGCTACACCTTC.

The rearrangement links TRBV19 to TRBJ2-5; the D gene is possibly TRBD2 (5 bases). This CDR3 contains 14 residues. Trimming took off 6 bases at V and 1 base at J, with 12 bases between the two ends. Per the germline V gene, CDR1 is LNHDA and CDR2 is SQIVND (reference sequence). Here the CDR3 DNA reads TGTGCCAGTAGGGCTAGCTCCCCCCAAGAGACCCAGTACTTC. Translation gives CASRASSPQETQYF.

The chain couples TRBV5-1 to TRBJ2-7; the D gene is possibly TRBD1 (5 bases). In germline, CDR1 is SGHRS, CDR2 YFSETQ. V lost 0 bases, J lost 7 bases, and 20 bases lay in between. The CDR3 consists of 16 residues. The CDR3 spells CASSLGQTLVNPEQYF. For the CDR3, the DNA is TGCGCCAGCAGCTTGGGACAGACACTCGTAAATCCTGAGCAGTACTTC.

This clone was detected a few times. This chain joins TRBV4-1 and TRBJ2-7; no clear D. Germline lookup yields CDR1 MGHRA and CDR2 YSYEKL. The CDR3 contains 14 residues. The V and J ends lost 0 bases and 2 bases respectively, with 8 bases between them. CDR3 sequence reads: CASSQDDFTYEQYF. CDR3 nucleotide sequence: TGCGCCAGCAGCCAAGACGACTTTACCTACGAGCAGTACTTC.

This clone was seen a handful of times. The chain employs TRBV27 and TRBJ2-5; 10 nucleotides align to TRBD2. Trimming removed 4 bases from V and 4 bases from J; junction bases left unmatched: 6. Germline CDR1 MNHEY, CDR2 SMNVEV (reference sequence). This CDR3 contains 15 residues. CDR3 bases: TGTGCCAGCAGTTACCTAGCGGGAGTGCGAGAGACCCAGTACTTC. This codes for CASSYLAGVRETQYF.

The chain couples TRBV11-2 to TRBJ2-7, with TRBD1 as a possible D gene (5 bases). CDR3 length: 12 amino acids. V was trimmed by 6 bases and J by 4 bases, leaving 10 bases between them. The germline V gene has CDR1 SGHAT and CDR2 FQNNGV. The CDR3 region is CASSSTGYEQYF. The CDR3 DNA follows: TGTGCCAGCAGTTCTACAGGTTACGAGCAGTACTTC.

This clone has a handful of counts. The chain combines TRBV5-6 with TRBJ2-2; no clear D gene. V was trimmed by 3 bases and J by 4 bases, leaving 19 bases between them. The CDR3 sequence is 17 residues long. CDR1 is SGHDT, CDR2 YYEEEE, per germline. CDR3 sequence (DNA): TGTGCCAGCAGCTGGGCCTACTCGACACCGAGCACCGGGGAGCTGTTTTTT. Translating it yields CASSWAYSTPSTGELFF. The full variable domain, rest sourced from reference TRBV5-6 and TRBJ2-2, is DAGVTQSPTHLIKTRGQQVTLRCSPKSGHDTVSWYQQALGQGPQFIFQYYEEEERQRGNFPDRFSGHQFPNYSSELNVNALLLGDSALYLCASSWAYSTPSTGELFFGEGSRLTVL.

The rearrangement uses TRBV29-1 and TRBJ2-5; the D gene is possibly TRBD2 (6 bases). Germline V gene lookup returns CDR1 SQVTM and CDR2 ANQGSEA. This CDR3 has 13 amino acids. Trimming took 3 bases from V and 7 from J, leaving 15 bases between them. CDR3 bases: TGCAGCGTTGAGGAACGGGTCGGGGGGACCCAGTACTTC. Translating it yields CSVEERVGGTQYF.

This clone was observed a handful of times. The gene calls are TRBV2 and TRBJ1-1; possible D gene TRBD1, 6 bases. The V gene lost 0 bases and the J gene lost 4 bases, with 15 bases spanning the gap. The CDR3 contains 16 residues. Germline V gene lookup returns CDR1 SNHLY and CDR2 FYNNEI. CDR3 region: CASSEARPAGATEAFF. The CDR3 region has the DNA TGTGCCAGCAGTGAAGCTCGACCCGCAGGGGCCACTGAAGCTTTCTTT.